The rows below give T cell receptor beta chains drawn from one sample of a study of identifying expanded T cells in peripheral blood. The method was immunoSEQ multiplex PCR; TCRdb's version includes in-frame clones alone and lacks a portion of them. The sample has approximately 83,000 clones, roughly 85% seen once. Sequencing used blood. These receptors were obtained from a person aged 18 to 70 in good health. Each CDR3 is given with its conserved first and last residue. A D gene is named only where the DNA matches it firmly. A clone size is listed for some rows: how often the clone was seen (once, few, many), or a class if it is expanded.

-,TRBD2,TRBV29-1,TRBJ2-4,TGCAGCGCACTAGCGGGGGAAGCCAAAAACATTCAGTACTTC,CSALAGEAKNIQYF
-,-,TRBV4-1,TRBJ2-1,TGCGCCAGCAGCCCAGGGGCGCGGTTCTACAATGAGCAGTTCTTC,CASSPGARFYNEQFF
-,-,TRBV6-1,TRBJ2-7,TGTGCCAGCAGTGATCTTTTGGACACTCGCTCCTACGAGCAGTACTTC,CASSDLLDTRSYEQYF
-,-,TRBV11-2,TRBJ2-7,TGTGCCAGCAGCCCCCCGTGGGCAGGGGGGTACGAGCAGTACTTC,CASSPPWAGGYEQYF
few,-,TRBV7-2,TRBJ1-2,TGTGCCAGCAGCTTGGACCGTGACTATGGCTACACCTTC,CASSLDRDYGYTF
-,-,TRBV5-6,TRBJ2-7,TGTGCCAGCAGCTTTAGGCCAGGGTCCTACGAGCAGTACTTC,CASSFRPGSYEQYF
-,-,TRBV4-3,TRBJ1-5,TGCGCCAGCAGCCAAGAATTTAAGGGGGGGCATCAGCCCCAGCATTTT,CASSQEFKGGHQPQHF
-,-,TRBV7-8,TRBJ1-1,TGTGCCAGCAGCTTAGATCCTCCAGACACTGAAGCTTTCTTT,CASSLDPPDTEAFF
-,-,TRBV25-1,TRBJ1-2,TGTGCCAGCAGTGACGCGTTAAAGGCCTATGGCTACACCTTC,CASSDALKAYGYTF
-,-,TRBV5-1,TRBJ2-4,TGCGCCAGCAGCATAGGAACTATAGCCAAAAACATTCAGTACTTC,CASSIGTIAKNIQYF
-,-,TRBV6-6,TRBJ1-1,TGTGCCAGCAGTACAAGGGAGGGTACCACTGAAGCTTTCTTT,CASSTREGTTEAFF
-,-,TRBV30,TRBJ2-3,TGTGCCTGGATGGTCTACCATACGCAGTATTTT,CAWMVYHTQYF
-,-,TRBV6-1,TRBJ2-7,TGTGCCAGCAGTGAAGTGCGTGGTCATGCCGAGCAGTACTTC,CASSEVRGHAEQYF
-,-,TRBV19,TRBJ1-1,TGTGCCAGTACTGAGAACCGCAATGGGAACACTGAAGCTTTCTTT,CASTENRNGNTEAFF
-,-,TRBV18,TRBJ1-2,TGTGCCAGCTCAATTTACGAAGGGAACTATGGCTACACCTTC,CASSIYEGNYGYTF
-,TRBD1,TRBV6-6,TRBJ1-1,TGTGCCAGCTGTTTAAGGGGGCGGGCCACTGAAGCTTTCTTT,CASCLRGRATEAFF
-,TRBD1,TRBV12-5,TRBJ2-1,TGTGCTAGTGGTCCCCCCGGACAGGTTCTACCCCTTTACAATGAGCAGTTCTTC,CASGPPGQVLPLYNEQFF
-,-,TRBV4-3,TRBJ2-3,TGCGCCAGCAGCCAAGTTCTCCAGGGTTACAACACAGATACGCAGTATTTT,CASSQVLQGYNTDTQYF
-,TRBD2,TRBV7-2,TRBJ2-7,TGTGCCAGCAGCTTTACCCTAGCGGGGCAATTTGGCGAGCAGTACTTC,CASSFTLAGQFGEQYF
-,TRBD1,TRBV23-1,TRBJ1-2,TGCGCCAGCAGTCAAGGGGACGGACAGGGAGGTGACTATGGCTACACCTTC,CASSQGDGQGGDYGYTF
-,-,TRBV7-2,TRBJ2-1,TGTGCCAGCAGCTTAGTTGGGGGGACCACTTACAATGAGCAGTTCTTC,CASSLVGGTTYNEQFF
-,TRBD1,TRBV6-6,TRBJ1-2,TGTGCCAGCAGTTACTCGAGACAGGGGACCCCCTATGGCTACACCTTC,CASSYSRQGTPYGYTF
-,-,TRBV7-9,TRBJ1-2,TGTGCCAGCAGCTTGGGTCGGCAAACCCTCAGGGGCTACACCTTC,CASSLGRQTLRGYTF
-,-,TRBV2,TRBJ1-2,TGTGCCAGCAGTGATGGGCCCGGCCCGCGAGGCTACACCTTC,CASSDGPGPRGYTF
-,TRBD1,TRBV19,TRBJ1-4,TGTGCCAGTACTTTTTCCGGGACAGGGGCAAAACTGTTTTTT,CASTFSGTGAKLFF
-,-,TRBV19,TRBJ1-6,TGTGCCAGTAGCACCGGTATTACAAATTCACCCCTCCACTTT,CASSTGITNSPLHF
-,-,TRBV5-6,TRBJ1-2,TGTGCCAGCAGCACTAGTCTCACGCATAACTATGGCTACACCTTC,CASSTSLTHNYGYTF
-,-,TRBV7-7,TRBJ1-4,TGTGCCAGCAGCCTCAGGGAGGTTGGTGAAAAACTGTTTTTT,CASSLREVGEKLFF
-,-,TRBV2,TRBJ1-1,TGTGCCAGCAAGCGGGACGTCTCCGGCGGCACTGAAGCTTTCTTT,CASKRDVSGGTEAFF
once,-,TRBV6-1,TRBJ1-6,TGTGCCAGCACTTCACCCCTCCACTTT,CASTSPLHF
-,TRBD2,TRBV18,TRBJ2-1,TGTGCCAGCTCACCGGGACTAGCGGGGGGAAGTGAGCAGTTCTTC,CASSPGLAGGSEQFF
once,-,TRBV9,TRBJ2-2,TGTGCCAGCAGCGAGAGGTGGGAGCTGTTTTTT,CASSERWELFF
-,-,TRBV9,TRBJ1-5,TGTGCCAGCAGCTCACGGGACATCAATCAGCCCCAGCATTTT,CASSSRDINQPQHF
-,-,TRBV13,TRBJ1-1,TGTGCCAGCAGCGTTTACAGGGCTCTGAACACTGAAGCTTTCTTT,CASSVYRALNTEAFF
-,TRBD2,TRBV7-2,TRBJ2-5,TGTGCCAGCAGCGCCGGTGGCGGGGGGTCGAGGGAGACCCAGTACTTC,CASSAGGGGSRETQYF
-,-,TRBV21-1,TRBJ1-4,TGTGCCAGCAGCTCCCGGGACAGGGCAACTAATGAAAAACTGTTTTTT,CASSSRDRATNEKLFF
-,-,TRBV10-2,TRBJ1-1,TGCGCCAGCAGGAACAGGGTGAACACTGAAGCTTTCTTT,CASRNRVNTEAFF
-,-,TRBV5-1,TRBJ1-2,TGCGCCAGCAGCTTGGGGACCCCAGGGCTCTGGGGCTATGGCTACACCTTC,CASSLGTPGLWGYGYTF
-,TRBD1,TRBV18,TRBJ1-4,TGTGCCAGCTCACCACCGGGACAGCCGAATGAAAAACTGTTTTTT,CASSPPGQPNEKLFF
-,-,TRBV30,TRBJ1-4,TGTGCCTGGGTAGTGGGGGAAAAACTGTTTTTT,CAWVVGEKLFF
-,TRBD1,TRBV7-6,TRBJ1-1,TGTGCCAGCAGCCTCAATGGACAGGGGGCGCAAGCTTTCTTT,CASSLNGQGAQAFF
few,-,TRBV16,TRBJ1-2,TGTGCCAGCAGCCCAGACTCACAAACCTATGGCTACACCTTC,CASSPDSQTYGYTF
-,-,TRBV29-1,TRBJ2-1,TGCAGCGTTGAACGGGACTCCGGTGAGCAGTTCTTC,CSVERDSGEQFF
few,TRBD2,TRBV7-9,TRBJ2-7,TGTGCCAGCAGCTTAGTAAGCGGACTAGCCCCCTACGAGCAGTACTTC,CASSLVSGLAPYEQYF
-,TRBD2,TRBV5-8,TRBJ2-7,TGTGCCAGCAGCTCCCGGGGGGGGTACCACGAGCAGTACTTC,CASSSRGGYHEQYF
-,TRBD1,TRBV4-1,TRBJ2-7,TGCGCCAGCAGCACCCGGGACAGGAGCCCCTACGAGCAGTACTTC,CASSTRDRSPYEQYF
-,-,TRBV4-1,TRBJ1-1,TGCGCCAGCAGCCCGCAGGGTGGTGTGAACACTGAAGCTTTCTTT,CASSPQGGVNTEAFF
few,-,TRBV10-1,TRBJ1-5,TGCGCCGTACAAAGGGTCAGGGGTTATAGCAATCAGCCCCAGCATTTT,CAVQRVRGYSNQPQHF
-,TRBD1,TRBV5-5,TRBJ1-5,TGTGCCAGCAGCTTATCGGACAGGAATCAGCCCCAGCATTTT,CASSLSDRNQPQHF
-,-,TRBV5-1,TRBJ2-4,TGCGCCAGCAGCCGTCAAACAGGGTTGGGGCTAGACATTCAGTACTTC,CASSRQTGLGLDIQYF
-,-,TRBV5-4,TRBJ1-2,TGTGCCAGCAGCTTGACGCGCTACTATGGCTACACCTTC,CASSLTRYYGYTF
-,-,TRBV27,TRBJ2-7,TGTGCCAGCAGTCTACAGGGTAACGAGCAGTACTTC,CASSLQGNEQYF
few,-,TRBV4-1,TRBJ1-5,TGCGCCAGCAGCCAATCAGTCGGGCAGCCCCAGCATTTT,CASSQSVGQPQHF
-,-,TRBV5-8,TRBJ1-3,TGTGCCAGCAGCTTGGCCGAAGGACGGGCTGGAAACACCATATATTTT,CASSLAEGRAGNTIYF